A single sample is the source of the 25 T cell receptor beta chains below, sequenced in a study of PD-1 blockade in mismatch repair-deficient tumors. Method: immunoSEQ multiplex PCR; TCRdb's copy keeps in-frame clones and lacks some. The repertoire consists of under 150,000 clones, with around nine tenths occurring once and the leading ten covering about 11%. The material was peripheral blood, obtained approximately 73 weeks after starting pembrolizumab. These receptor sequences come from an adult with mismatch repair-deficient cancer.

The chain employs TRBV6-5 and TRBJ1-1, with 9 bases lining up with TRBD1. V lost 4 bases to trimming and J lost 4 bases; unmatched junction nucleotides: 4. Germline lookup yields CDR1 MNHEY and CDR2 SVGAGI. The CDR3 consists of 14 residues. The CDR3 loop reads CASSLQGAGTEAFF. The CDR3 DNA reads TGTGCCAGCAGTTTACAGGGGGCGGGCACTGAAGCTTTCTTT.

V and J are TRBV5-6 and TRBJ2-1; D is uncertain. The CDR3 spans 11 residues. Germline V CDR1 and CDR2: SGHDT, YYEEEE. V was clipped by 3 bases and J by 4 bases, with 2 bases between them. CDR3 residues: CASSWYNEQFF. For the CDR3, the DNA is TGTGCCAGCAGCTGGTACAATGAGCAGTTCTTC.

DNA of the CDR3: TGCAGCGTTGAATCCAGCGGGAGGGCAGGTGAGCAGTTCTTC. The encoded protein is CSVESSGRAGEQFF. V and J are TRBV29-1 and TRBJ2-1; 10 bases map to TRBD2. J gave up 9 bases and V 2 bases, and 7 bases lay outside the gene matches. The CDR3 length is 14 residues. Germline V gene sequence: CDR1 SQVTM, CDR2 ANQGSEA.

The chain joins TRBV6-1 to TRBJ2-2; D perhaps matches TRBD2 (5 bases). Trimming left V 2 bases short and J 4 bases short, with 14 bases between. The germline gives CDR1 MNHNS, CDR2 SASEGT. CDR3 length: 16 amino acids. Here the CDR3 reads CASSERGSRGTGELFF. In nucleotides, the CDR3 is TGTGCCAGCAGTGAAAGAGGGTCTCGAGGCACCGGGGAGCTGTTTTTT.

The chain combines TRBV5-5 with TRBJ2-7; TRBD1 matches 10 bases. Per germline, CDR1 SGHKS and CDR2 YYEKEE (reference sequence). The CDR3 is made up of 13 amino acids. V was clipped by 9 bases and J by 7 bases; unmatched bases: 10. The CDR3 nucleotides are TGTGCCACAAGACAGGGGGCCCGGGGGGAGCAGTACTTC. Its translation is CATRQGARGEQYF.

V is TRBV27 and J is TRBJ2-7; tentative D call: TRBD1 (6 bases). Germline assignment: CDR1 MNHEY and CDR2 SMNVEV (reference sequence). V lost 5 bases, J lost 1 base, and 21 bases lay in between. The CDR3 loop spans 17 amino acids. The CDR3 DNA is TGTGCCAGCAGTCCCAATATCGCGTCAGGGGCTTCCTACGAGCAGTACTTC. It specifies CASSPNIASGASYEQYF.

The chain combines TRBV7-9 with TRBJ1-1; 12 nucleotides match TRBD1. From germline, CDR1 is SEHNR and CDR2 FQNEAQ (reference sequence). V was clipped by 4 bases and J by 6 bases; unmatched bases: 6. The CDR3 spans 15 residues. The DNA of the CDR3 is TGTGCCAGCAGCTCCCAGGGGACAGGGGGCGCTGAAGCTTTCTTT. Its protein product is CASSSQGTGGAEAFF.

The chain recombines TRBV6-5 with TRBJ2-7; 8 bases match TRBD1. The CDR3 length is 14 residues. After removal of 2 bases from V and 5 bases from J, the junction contained 5 bases not matched to a gene. CDR1 is MNHEY and CDR2 is SVGAGI in the germline V gene. Written as DNA, the CDR3 is TGTGCCAGCAGTTACGCAGGGGGCGCCGACGAGCAGTACTTC. This codes for CASSYAGGADEQYF.

The J gene is TRBJ2-2, the V gene TRBV14; TRBD2 matches 10 bases. CDR3 length equals 18 residues. Germline lookup yields CDR1 SGHDN and CDR2 FVKESK. Trimming cost V 0 bases and J 6 bases; bases outside gene matches: 10. This chain's CDR3 is CASSQDGASGSLAGELFF. In DNA, the CDR3 is TGTGCCAGCAGCCAAGATGGAGCTAGCGGGAGTTTAGCCGGGGAGCTGTTTTTT.

The V call is TRBV9, the J call TRBJ2-1; unclear D gene. The CDR3 consists of 13 residues. Looked up from germline, CDR1 is SGDLS and CDR2 is YYNGEE. The V end lost 0 bases, the J end lost 5 bases, and 6 bases lay between the germline ends. This CDR3 is CASSVGKNNEQFF. Here the CDR3 DNA reads TGTGCCAGCAGCGTAGGTAAAAACAATGAGCAGTTCTTC.

V gene TRBV6-5 combines with J gene TRBJ1-1, with D perhaps matching TRBD1 (6 bases). Trimming pared 0 bases from V and 0 bases from J, leaving 8 bases between. The length of the CDR3 is 15 residues. Germline V CDR1 and CDR2: MNHEY, SVGAGI. CDR3 DNA: TGTGCCAGCAGTTACTCGAACAGGGTGAACACTGAAGCTTTCTTT. Translating it yields CASSYSNRVNTEAFF.

This chain uses TRBV6-1 with TRBJ2-3; D gene ambiguous. Trimming removed 1 base at V and 1 base at J, with 12 bases between. Germline V lookup: CDR1 MNHNS, CDR2 SASEGT. This CDR3 comprises 16 residues. The CDR3 DNA is TGTGCCAGCAGTGAAGAGGTAGCCGTTGGCACAGATACGCAGTATTTT. Amino acid sequence: CASSEEVAVGTDTQYF.

The chain joins TRBV5-4 to TRBJ2-5; D gene uncertain. This CDR3 is 13 amino acids long. Trimming took off 3 bases at V and 4 bases at J, with 10 bases between the two ends. Per germline, CDR1 SGHNT and CDR2 YYREEE (reference sequence). CDR3 residues: CASSSGTPETQYF. CDR3 in DNA: TGTGCCAGCAGCTCTGGTACTCCAGAGACCCAGTACTTC.

The J gene is TRBJ2-7, the V gene TRBV6-1, with 8 bases identical to TRBD2. The CDR3 totals 15 residues. Germline V gives CDR1 MNHNS, CDR2 SASEGT. V was pared by 5 bases and J by 5 bases, with 11 bases of the junction left unmatched. DNA of the CDR3: TGTGCCAGCAGTCCACTACCGGGAGGGTTCCACGAGCAGTACTTC. This translates into CASSPLPGGFHEQYF.

The rearrangement links TRBV6-5 to TRBJ2-7, with D perhaps matching TRBD2 (6 bases). Germline assignment: CDR1 MNHEY and CDR2 SVGAGI. The CDR3 is 15 residues long. V was clipped by 1 base and J by 4 bases, with 14 bases between them. This CDR3 is CASSYFPGERYEQYF. DNA of the CDR3: TGTGCCAGCAGTTACTTTCCGGGGGAAAGATACGAGCAGTACTTC.

This clone has just one count. The chain links TRBV7-6 to TRBJ1-4; 11 bases line up with TRBD1. Germline V gives CDR1 SGHVS, CDR2 FNYEAQ. The CDR3 contains 16 residues. J lost 6 bases, V lost 5 bases, and 8 bases had no gene match. The CDR3 here is CASSQKPGQGDEKLFF. CDR3 coding DNA: TGTGCCAGCAGCCAAAAACCGGGACAGGGGGATGAAAAACTGTTTTTT.

The chain links TRBV15 to TRBJ1-1; maybe TRBD1 (6 bases). Deletions cut 3 bases from V and 6 bases from J, with 14 bases between. Germline V gene sequence: CDR1 LNHNV, CDR2 YYDKDF (reference sequence). The CDR3 consists of 14 residues. Here the CDR3 reads CATSRNREHSEAFF. The CDR3 DNA sequence: TGTGCCACCAGCAGGAACAGGGAACACTCTGAAGCTTTCTTT.

The rearrangement uses TRBV2 and TRBJ2-1, with TRBD2 identical over 13 bases. The J segment lost 4 bases and the V segment lost 6 bases, leaving 3 bases of the junction unmatched. In germline, CDR1 is SNHLY, CDR2 FYNNEI. This CDR3 region has 15 residues. In DNA form, the CDR3 reads TGTGCCAGCAGGAGACTAGCGGGAGGTTACAATGAGCAGTTCTTC. This translates into CASRRLAGGYNEQFF.

This sequence joins TRBV27 and TRBJ2-7; D is possibly TRBD1 (6 bases). Looked up from germline, CDR1 is MNHEY and CDR2 is SMNVEV (reference sequence). CDR3 length: 12 residues. Deletions cut 5 bases from V and 6 bases from J, with 11 bases between. The DNA of the CDR3 is TGTGCCAGCAGTATCAGGGGTATCGAGCAGTACTTC. Protein sequence: CASSIRGIEQYF.

The gene calls are TRBV2 and TRBJ2-3; a possible D gene is TRBD2 (5 bases). The V end was cut by 5 bases, the J end by 1 base, with 10 bases between. The CDR3 covers 14 residues. Per the germline V gene, CDR1 is SNHLY and CDR2 is FYNNEI. The CDR3 reads CASSLDWGTDTQYF. DNA of the CDR3: TGTGCCAGCAGTCTGGACTGGGGCACAGATACGCAGTATTTT.

The CDR3 here is CASSPRQSGANVLTF. In DNA form, the CDR3 reads TGTGCCAGCAGCCCCCGACAGTCTGGGGCCAACGTCCTGACTTTC. The rearrangement links TRBV11-2 to TRBJ2-6; a possible D gene is TRBD1 (5 bases). Germline values: CDR1 SGHAT, CDR2 FQNNGV. V was shortened by 5 bases and J by 1 base, with 9 bases between the two germline ends. This CDR3 is built from 15 residues.

The chain has TRBV25-1 and TRBJ2-1, with 9 bases identical to TRBD2. The CDR3 is 17 amino acids. J gave up 10 bases and V 3 bases, and 16 bases lay outside the gene matches. Per germline, CDR1 MGHDK and CDR2 SYGVNS. The CDR3 nucleotides read TGTGCCAGCAGTGACTCAGAGCGGGGGGCCGGCTCCCCAGAGCAGTTCTTC. Protein: CASSDSERGAGSPEQFF.

The V call is TRBV9, the J call TRBJ2-7; 10 bases are shared with TRBD2. J lost 3 bases, V lost 0 bases, and 3 bases had no gene match. This CDR3 is 15 amino acids long. From germline, CDR1 is SGDLS and CDR2 YYNGEE. CDR3 region: CASSVGPSGSYEQYF. In nucleotides, the CDR3 is TGTGCCAGCAGCGTAGGCCCTAGCGGGAGCTACGAGCAGTACTTC.

The rearrangement links TRBV4-2 to TRBJ2-3, with 9 bases identical to TRBD2. Germline V gene lookup returns CDR1 LGHNA and CDR2 YNFKEQ. The ends lost 2 bases at V and 2 bases at J; junction bases unmatched: 2. The CDR3 runs 15 residues. The CDR3 sequence is CASSQLAGVTDTQYF. CDR3 nucleotide sequence: TGTGCCAGCAGCCAATTAGCGGGGGTCACAGATACGCAGTATTTT.

This chain joins TRBV4-3 and TRBJ2-5; TRBD1 matches 9 bases. V was pared by 3 bases and J by 4 bases, with 6 bases of the junction left unmatched. The germline CDR1 and CDR2 sequences are LGHNA and YSLEER. This CDR3 comprises 15 residues. CDR3 residues: CASSQKTGGVETQYF. CDR3 DNA sequence: TGCGCCAGCAGCCAGAAAACAGGGGGCGTAGAGACCCAGTACTTC.